These T cell receptor beta chains were read from a single sample in a study of T cell responses to AZD1222 COVID-19 vaccine. The repertoire was sequenced with immunoSEQ multiplex PCR; TCRdb's copy has only in-frame clones and lacks some. The table lists about 92,000 clones, more than 75% of them singletons. The sequencing here drew on peripheral blood, taken on day 0 of AZD1222 vaccination. The receptors were gathered from an adult in good health. Each CDR3 is given with its conserved first and last residue. D genes are given only for firm matches. Rows may omit the clone size; those that give it use once, few, many or a size class.

cdr3_nt cdr3_aa v_call clone_size d_call j_call cdr3_length
TGCGCCAGCAGCTTAGGACATACGAACACCGGGGAGCTGTTTTTT CASSLGHTNTGELFF TRBV5-1 . . TRBJ2-2 15
TGCGCCAGCAGCTTTGGGAATGAAAAACTGTTTTTT CASSFGNEKLFF TRBV5-1 . . TRBJ1-4 12
TGTGCCAGCAGCTTAGGGGGGTCCGTCTACAATGAGCAGTTCTTC CASSLGGSVYNEQFF TRBV7-9 once . TRBJ2-1 15
TGTGCCAGCACCCCGGGACAGCTCTACGAGCAGTACTTC CASTPGQLYEQYF TRBV6-5 . TRBD1 TRBJ2-7 13
TGTGCCAGTCACTGGGGCAGGGGGCTGTATCAGCCCCAGCATTTT CASHWGRGLYQPQHF TRBV19 once TRBD1 TRBJ1-5 15
TGTGCCAGCAGCGGACGACTAGCGGGGGGTCAAGAGACCCAGTACTTC CASSGRLAGGQETQYF TRBV9 . TRBD2 TRBJ2-5 16
TGTGCCAGCAGCACGCGACAGAACACTGAAGCTTTCTTT CASSTRQNTEAFF TRBV9 . . TRBJ1-1 13
TGTGCCAGCAGCTCAGCCGTGGTGACCAGGTACTATGGCTACACCTTC CASSSAVVTRYYGYTF TRBV7-2 . . TRBJ1-2 16
TGTGCCAGCACTCTCGTACGTGTTCAACAGGATGGGAATCAGCCCCAGCATTTT CASTLVRVQQDGNQPQHF TRBV27 . . TRBJ1-5 18
TGCGCCAGCAGCCTGGTCGGGACAGATACGCAGTATTTT CASSLVGTDTQYF TRBV4-3 . . TRBJ2-3 13
TGTGCCAGCAGTTTTAAGGATTCCGGGGAGCTGTTTTTT CASSFKDSGELFF TRBV12-3/TRBV12-4 few . TRBJ2-2 13
TGTGCCAGCAGTTTATCGTGGGGGCAGAACACTGAAGCTTTCTTT CASSLSWGQNTEAFF TRBV27 . . TRBJ1-1 15
TGTGCCAGCAGCTTTGAGGAGCGCACAGATACGCAGTATTTT CASSFEERTDTQYF TRBV7-9 . . TRBJ2-3 14
TGTGCCAGCAGCCAAGGGACAGGGCCCCTGGGTGGCTACACCTTC CASSQGTGPLGGYTF TRBV4-2 . TRBD1 TRBJ1-2 15
TGTGCCAGTAGTCATACAGCCCGCCCGGGACAGAATAATTCACCCCTCCACTTT CASSHTARPGQNNSPLHF TRBV19 once TRBD1 TRBJ1-6 18
TGTGCCAGCAGTCCCTCAGGGGGCTACGAGCAGTACTTC CASSPSGGYEQYF TRBV25-1 few TRBD1 TRBJ2-7 13
TGTGCCAGCTGGGACAGCCCCTACGAGCAGTACTTC CASWDSPYEQYF TRBV27 . TRBD1 TRBJ2-7 12
TGCAGTGCTAGTTTACGTCTTGGTAGCAATCAGCCCCAGCATTTT CSASLRLGSNQPQHF TRBV20-1 few . TRBJ1-5 15
TGTGCCAGCAGCCAAGCCTCGGGACTGAACACCGGGGAGCTGTTTTTT CASSQASGLNTGELFF TRBV4-2 . . TRBJ2-2 16
TGTGCCAGCAGTCCTCTTCAGGGTAGCAATCAGCCCCAGCATTTT CASSPLQGSNQPQHF TRBV28 . . TRBJ1-5 15
TGTGCCAGCAGCCCTCTAGCGGGGGGTCAGAATGAGCAGTTCTTC CASSPLAGGQNEQFF TRBV6-2/TRBV6-3 . TRBD2 TRBJ2-1 15
TGTGCCAGCAGCCGCCGAGCGGGGGGAACCGCAGATACGCAGTATTTT CASSRRAGGTADTQYF TRBV7-2 . TRBD2 TRBJ2-3 16
TGTGCCAGCAGCTTAGATCAGGGGTACGAGCAGTACTTC CASSLDQGYEQYF TRBV11-3 . . TRBJ2-7 13
TGTGCCAGTAGTATTTTGTCAGTCTATGGCTACACCTTC CASSILSVYGYTF TRBV19 . . TRBJ1-2 13
TGTGCCAGTAGTGGGAGGTTTCTCCAAGAGACCCAGTACTTC CASSGRFLQETQYF TRBV19 . . TRBJ2-5 14
TGTGCCATCAGTGAGGAGCGGGACAGGGCCGTTATGTGGACCTTC CAISEERDRAVMWTF TRBV10-3 . TRBD1 TRBJ1-2 15
TGTGCCAGCACTCAAAGCAGGCCCGGCCACGAGCAGTACTTC CASTQSRPGHEQYF TRBV6-5 . . TRBJ2-7 14
TGTGCCAGCAGCTTAGGGTGGGGGGCAAGTGATGAGCAGTTCTTC CASSLGWGASDEQFF TRBV7-9 . . TRBJ2-1 15
TGTGCCAGCAAAATGACAGCAACCTACGAGCAGTACTTC CASKMTATYEQYF TRBV12-3/TRBV12-4 . . TRBJ2-7 13
TGTGCCTGGGAAAAGGGACTAGCGGGCTACAATGAGCAGTTCTTC CAWEKGLAGYNEQFF TRBV30 once TRBD2 TRBJ2-1 15
TGTGCCAGCGGCTGGTCGGGAGCGCGGGCTTTCTTT CASGWSGARAFF TRBV14 . . TRBJ1-1 12
TGTGCCAGCAGGGCTGAGATGACAGGGGCCAATGAGCAGTTCTTC CASRAEMTGANEQFF TRBV11-3 . TRBD1 TRBJ2-1 15
TGTGCCAGCAGTTCGGGACAGGTTGGCTACACCTTC CASSSGQVGYTF TRBV28 . TRBD1 TRBJ1-2 12
TGTGCCAGCAGCTTACTTGGGAGGGAAAGCTCCTACGAGCAGTACTTC CASSLLGRESSYEQYF TRBV7-9 . TRBD2 TRBJ2-7 16
TGTGCCAGCAGCGCTCGGGACAGCGGCGGAAACACCATATATTTT CASSARDSGGNTIYF TRBV3-1/TRBV3-2 . TRBD1 TRBJ1-3 15
TGCAGTGCTAGTAACGGGAATTCACCCCTCCACTTT CSASNGNSPLHF TRBV20-1 . . TRBJ1-6 12
TGTGCCAGCCGGGCCAGCGCGAACACCGGGGAGCTGTTTTTT CASRASANTGELFF TRBV6-5 once . TRBJ2-2 14
TGCGCCAGCAGCTTGCGGCCCACAGGGCAGGCCGGGGAGCTGTTTTTT CASSLRPTGQAGELFF TRBV5-1 once . TRBJ2-2 16
TGTGCCAGCAGATTTTCTTTGGGAGAAAAACTGTTTTTT CASRFSLGEKLFF TRBV12-3/TRBV12-4 . . TRBJ1-4 13